One T cell receptor beta chain is described in this entry. The antigen remains undetermined. Pregnant or lactating patients were excluded, as were those with uncontrolled infection or other autoimmune disease. For the diagnoses, clinical symptoms, serum thyroxine and TRAb, thyroid ultrasound and orbital computed tomography were used. This record belongs to a study of T cells in Graves' hyperthyroidism and ophthalmopathy. The study's findings and limits: Clonotypes that were expanded in thyroid above 0.001 mostly appeared in blood too.

This CDR3 region has 14 residues. With 0 bases clipped from V and 5 bases from J, the junction kept 1 base outside the gene matches. Germline V gene lookup returns CDR1 SEHNR and CDR2 FQNEAQ (reference sequence). TCR beta CDR3 regions were amplified from RNA transcripts. RT-PCR in the first round (using the HTBI primer set) targeted the TCR CDR3. Each CDR3 protein is one row after TCRdb ran MiXCR on the multiplex PCR reads. The sample has about 560,000 distinct CDR3 sequences, 35% to 55% seen once. The chain employs TRBV7-9 and TRBJ1-2; 9 bases match TRBD1. Sequenced material: peripheral blood or thyroid tissue (not recorded which). This sequence originates from a woman aged 18-29 years with Graves' hyperthyroidism. The DNA for the CDR3 is TGTGCCAGCAGCTTAGCGGGACAGGGATATGGCTACACCTTC. It specifies CASSLAGQGYGYTF.